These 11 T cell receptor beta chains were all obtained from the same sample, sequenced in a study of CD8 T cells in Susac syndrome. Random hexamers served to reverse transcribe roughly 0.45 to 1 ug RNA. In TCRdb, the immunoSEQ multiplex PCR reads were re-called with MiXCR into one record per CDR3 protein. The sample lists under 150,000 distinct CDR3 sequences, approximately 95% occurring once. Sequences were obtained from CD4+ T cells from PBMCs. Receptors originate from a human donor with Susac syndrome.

The CDR3 here is CASSQGRTGRDYGYTF. In DNA form, the CDR3 reads TGTGCCAGCAGCCAAGGACGGACAGGGCGCGACTATGGCTACACCTTC. J is TRBJ1-2 and V is TRBV4-2; TRBD1 aligns across 8 bases. Germline V lookup: CDR1 LGHNA, CDR2 YNFKEQ. CDR3 length: 16 amino acids. J was trimmed by 3 bases and V by 1 base; bases with no gene match: 7.

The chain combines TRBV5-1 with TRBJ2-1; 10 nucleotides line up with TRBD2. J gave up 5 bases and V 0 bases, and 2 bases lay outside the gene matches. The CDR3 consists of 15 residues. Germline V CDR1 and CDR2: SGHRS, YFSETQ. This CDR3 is CASSLGSGRNNEQFF. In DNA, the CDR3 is TGCGCCAGCAGCTTGGGTAGCGGGAGGAACAATGAGCAGTTCTTC.

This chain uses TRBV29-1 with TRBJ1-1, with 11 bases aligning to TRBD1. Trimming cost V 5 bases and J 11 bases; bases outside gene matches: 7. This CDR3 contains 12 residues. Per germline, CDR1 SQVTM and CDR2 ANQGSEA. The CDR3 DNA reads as TGCAGCGTTTCTGGACAGGGGGCGCCGGCTTTCTTT. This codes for CSVSGQGAPAFF.

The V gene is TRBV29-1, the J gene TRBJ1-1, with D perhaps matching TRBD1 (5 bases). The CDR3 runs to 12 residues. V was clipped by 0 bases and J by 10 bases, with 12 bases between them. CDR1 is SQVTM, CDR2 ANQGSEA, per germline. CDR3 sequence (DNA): TGCAGCGTTGAAGATCCGGGGGAGGGAGCTTTCTTT. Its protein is CSVEDPGEGAFF.

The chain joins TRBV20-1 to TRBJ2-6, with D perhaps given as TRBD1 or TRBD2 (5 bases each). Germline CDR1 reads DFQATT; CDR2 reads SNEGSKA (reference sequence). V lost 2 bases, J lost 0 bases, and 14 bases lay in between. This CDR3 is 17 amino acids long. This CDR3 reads CSARSGKGRSGANVLTF. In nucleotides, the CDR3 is TGCAGTGCTAGATCCGGCAAGGGACGCTCTGGGGCCAACGTCCTGACTTTC.

CDR3 sequence reads: CASRRQRGGYTF. In nucleotides, the CDR3 is TGTGCCAGCAGACGACAGAGAGGGGGCTACACCTTC. The rearrangement joins TRBV3-1 to TRBJ1-2, with a tentative D call TRBD1 (5 bases). The V end lost 6 bases, the J end lost 8 bases, and 13 bases lay between the germline ends. The CDR3 is 12 amino acids. Per germline, CDR1 LGHDT and CDR2 YNNKEL (reference sequence).

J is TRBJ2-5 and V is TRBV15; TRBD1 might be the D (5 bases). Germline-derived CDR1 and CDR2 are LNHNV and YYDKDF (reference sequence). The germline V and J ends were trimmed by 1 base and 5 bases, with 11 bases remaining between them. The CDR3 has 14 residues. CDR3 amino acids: CATSRVNQGETQYF. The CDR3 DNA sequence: TGTGCCACCAGCAGAGTTAATCAGGGTGAGACCCAGTACTTC.

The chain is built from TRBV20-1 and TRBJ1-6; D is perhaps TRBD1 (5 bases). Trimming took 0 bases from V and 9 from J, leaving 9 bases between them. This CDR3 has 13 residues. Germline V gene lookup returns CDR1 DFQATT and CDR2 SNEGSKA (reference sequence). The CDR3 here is CSAREGTRSPLHF. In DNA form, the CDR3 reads TGCAGTGCTAGAGAGGGGACCCGTTCACCCCTCCACTTT.

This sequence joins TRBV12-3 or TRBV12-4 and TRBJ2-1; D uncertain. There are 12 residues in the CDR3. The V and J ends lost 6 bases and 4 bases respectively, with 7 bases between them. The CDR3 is CASRSRYNEQFF. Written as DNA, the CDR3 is TGTGCCAGCAGAAGTAGGTACAATGAGCAGTTCTTC.

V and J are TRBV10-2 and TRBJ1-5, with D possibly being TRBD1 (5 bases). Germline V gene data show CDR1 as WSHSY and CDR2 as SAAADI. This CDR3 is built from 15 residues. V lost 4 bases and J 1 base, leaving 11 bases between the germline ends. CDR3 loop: CASSAMGVSNQPQHF. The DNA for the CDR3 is TGCGCCAGCAGTGCTATGGGGGTCAGCAATCAGCCCCAGCATTTT.

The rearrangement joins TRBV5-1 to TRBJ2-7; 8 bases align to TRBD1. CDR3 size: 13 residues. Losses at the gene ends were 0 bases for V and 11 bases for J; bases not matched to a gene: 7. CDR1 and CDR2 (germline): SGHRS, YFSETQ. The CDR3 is CASSLEPRQGKYF. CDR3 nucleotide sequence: TGCGCCAGCAGCTTGGAGCCCCGACAGGGGAAGTACTTC.